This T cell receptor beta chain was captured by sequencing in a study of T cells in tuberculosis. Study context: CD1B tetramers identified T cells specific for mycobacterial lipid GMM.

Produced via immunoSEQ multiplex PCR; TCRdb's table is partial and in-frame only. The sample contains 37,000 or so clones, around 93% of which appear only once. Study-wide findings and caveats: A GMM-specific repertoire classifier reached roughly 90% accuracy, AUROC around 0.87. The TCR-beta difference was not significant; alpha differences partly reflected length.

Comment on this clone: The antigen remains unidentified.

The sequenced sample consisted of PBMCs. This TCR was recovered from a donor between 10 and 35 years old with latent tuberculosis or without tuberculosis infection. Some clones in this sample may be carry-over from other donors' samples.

The CDR3 sequence is CASSTGGFSYEQYV. Written as DNA, the CDR3 is TGTGCCAGTAGTACAGGGGGCTTCTCCTACGAGCAGTACGTC. The chain combines TRBV19 with TRBJ2-7; TRBD1 matches at 8 bases. This CDR3 is 14 amino acids long. Germline V CDR1 and CDR2: LNHDA, SQIVND (reference sequence). Trimming removed 4 bases from V and 0 bases from J; junction bases left unmatched: 2.